Listed below are T cell receptor beta chains from one sample, sequenced in a study of Ad26.COV2.S vaccination and SARS-CoV-2 variants. Data came from immunoSEQ multiplex PCR; TCRdb stores just in-frame clones and leaves some out. This table has 410,000 or so clones, 75% to 95% appearing once. The specimen comprised peripheral blood, sampled in a trial of Ad26.COV2.S vaccine versus placebo. Receptor source: a person between 18 and 65 years old who received the Ad26.COV2.S COVID-19 vaccine or a placebo. CDR3s include the opening cysteine and the closing phenylalanine or tryptophan. A D gene is named only where the DNA matches it firmly. Clone size is not always given. Where it is, it says once, few, many or a class for expanded clones.

J: TRBJ2-7; size: -; D: -; V: TRBV3-1/TRBV3-2; DNA: TGTGCCAGCAACCTAGGGGCCGGCGAGCAGTACTTC; CDR3: CASNLGAGEQYF
J: TRBJ2-6; size: -; D: -; V: TRBV7-2; DNA: TGTGCCAGCAGCCAGGACCCTGGGGCCAACGTCCTGACTTTC; CDR3: CASSQDPGANVLTF
J: TRBJ1-1; size: -; D: -; V: TRBV21-1; DNA: TGTGCCAGCAGGACACTTACGATGAACACTGAAGCTTTCTTT; CDR3: CASRTLTMNTEAFF
J: TRBJ1-1; size: -; D: -; V: TRBV7-8; DNA: TGTGCCAGCAGCTTAGCAGAAGTCAACACTGAAGCTTTCTTT; CDR3: CASSLAEVNTEAFF
J: TRBJ1-1; size: once; D: TRBD1; V: TRBV7-3; DNA: TGTGCCAGCAGCTTAACGGGACAGGCGAACACTGAAGCTTTCTTT; CDR3: CASSLTGQANTEAFF
J: TRBJ1-2; size: -; D: TRBD1; V: TRBV5-4; DNA: TGTGCCAGCAGCTTGGAGGGACAGGGGGTTGAGGGGGCCTATGGCTACACCTTC; CDR3: CASSLEGQGVEGAYGYTF
J: TRBJ2-7; size: -; D: -; V: TRBV6-2/TRBV6-3; DNA: TGTGCCAGCAGTTTTGGCAAGACCTACGAGCAGTACTTC; CDR3: CASSFGKTYEQYF
J: TRBJ1-2; size: once; D: TRBD1; V: TRBV4-1; DNA: TGCGCCAGCAGCCAAGAACGGGACAGGGATGGCTACACCTTC; CDR3: CASSQERDRDGYTF
J: TRBJ1-1; size: -; D: -; V: TRBV19; DNA: TGTGCCAGTAGAAAATTGACTGAAGCTTTCTTT; CDR3: CASRKLTEAFF
J: TRBJ2-3; size: -; D: TRBD1; V: TRBV6-2/TRBV6-3; DNA: TGTGCCAGCAGTTACGGTAGGGGGCCAGATACGCAGTATTTT; CDR3: CASSYGRGPDTQYF
J: TRBJ2-2; size: -; D: TRBD2; V: TRBV9; DNA: TGTGCCAGCAGCGTCTCTGCGGGAGCAACGAACACCGGGGAGCTGTTTTTT; CDR3: CASSVSAGATNTGELFF
J: TRBJ2-2; size: -; D: TRBD2; V: TRBV7-6; DNA: TGTGCCAGCAGCATGGGACTAGCGGGAGTATACGGGGAGCTGTTTTTT; CDR3: CASSMGLAGVYGELFF
J: TRBJ1-4; size: -; D: -; V: TRBV28; DNA: TGTGCCAGCAGTTTAGCCGCTGACGGTAATGAAAAACTGTTTTTT; CDR3: CASSLAADGNEKLFF
J: TRBJ2-1; size: -; D: -; V: TRBV3-1/TRBV3-2; DNA: TGTGCCAGCAGCCCCAGGGAGAACAATGAGCAGTTCTTC; CDR3: CASSPRENNEQFF
J: TRBJ2-7; size: -; D: TRBD2; V: TRBV7-3; DNA: TGTGCCAGCAGCCCGGGAGCGGGAGGGACCTACGAGCAGTACTTC; CDR3: CASSPGAGGTYEQYF
J: TRBJ2-7; size: few; D: -; V: TRBV7-9; DNA: TGTGCCAGCAGCTCGTCTAGGTCCTACGAGCAGTACTTC; CDR3: CASSSSRSYEQYF
J: TRBJ1-1; size: -; D: -; V: TRBV11-3; DNA: TGTGCCAGCAGCGCAGCGAACACTGAAGCTTTCTTT; CDR3: CASSAANTEAFF
J: TRBJ2-7; size: -; D: -; V: TRBV4-2; DNA: TGTGCCAGCAGCCAAGTCCCGCCAGGGGAGAGATCCCCTTACGAGCAGTACTTC; CDR3: CASSQVPPGERSPYEQYF
J: TRBJ2-7; size: once; D: -; V: TRBV30; DNA: TGTGCCTGGAGAACAGGGAAAGCCTACGAGCAGTACTTC; CDR3: CAWRTGKAYEQYF
J: TRBJ1-1; size: -; D: TRBD1; V: TRBV6-5; DNA: TGTGCCAGCAGTCTCCCGGGACAGGGGTTAGAAGCTTTCTTT; CDR3: CASSLPGQGLEAFF
J: TRBJ2-7; size: -; D: -; V: TRBV30; DNA: TGTGCCTGGAGCGAGTGGGCCGTGAACGAGGAAGGCCGCATCGAGCAGTACTTC; CDR3: CAWSEWAVNEEGRIEQYF
J: TRBJ2-1; size: -; D: TRBD2; V: TRBV4-1; DNA: TGCGCCAGCAGCCTCACCCCCGGGAGGAATGAGCAGTTCTTC; CDR3: CASSLTPGRNEQFF
J: TRBJ1-5; size: -; D: -; V: TRBV6-2/TRBV6-3; DNA: TGTGCCAGCAGTTTCCTTTCACAGCCCCAGCATTTT; CDR3: CASSFLSQPQHF
J: TRBJ1-1; size: once; D: -; V: TRBV7-9; DNA: TGTGCCAGCAGCCCCACAACGGGACACCCGGACACTGAAGCTTTCTTT; CDR3: CASSPTTGHPDTEAFF
J: TRBJ2-5; size: -; D: -; V: TRBV30; DNA: TGTGCCTGGAATGGTGGGAGTGGAGGAGAGACCCAGTACTTC; CDR3: CAWNGGSGGETQYF
J: TRBJ2-5; size: once; D: -; V: TRBV5-6; DNA: TGTGCCAGCAGCTTTGCAGGGGGGGAGACCCAGTACTTC; CDR3: CASSFAGGETQYF
J: TRBJ2-5; size: -; D: -; V: TRBV9; DNA: TGTGCCAGCAGCGTAGGGAACAGACAAGAGACCCAGTACTTC; CDR3: CASSVGNRQETQYF
J: TRBJ2-5; size: -; D: TRBD2; V: TRBV5-5; DNA: TGTGCCAGCAGCTTGGCGGCGGGGGGGGAGACCCAGTACTTC; CDR3: CASSLAAGGETQYF
J: TRBJ1-1; size: -; D: -; V: TRBV5-8; DNA: TGTGCCAGCAGCTTGGGGTATCGCAATGAAGCTTTCTTT; CDR3: CASSLGYRNEAFF
J: TRBJ2-7; size: -; D: -; V: TRBV10-2; DNA: TGCGCCAGCAGCAAGGGTGGGATCGCCTACGAGCAGTACTTC; CDR3: CASSKGGIAYEQYF
J: TRBJ2-3; size: once; D: -; V: TRBV4-3; DNA: TGCGCCAGCAGCCAAGATTATGGGGGGAGCACAGATACGCAGTATTTT; CDR3: CASSQDYGGSTDTQYF
J: TRBJ2-7; size: -; D: TRBD2; V: TRBV9; DNA: TGTGCCAGCAGCCCCAGGGTAGCGGGATCCTACGAGCAGTACTTC; CDR3: CASSPRVAGSYEQYF
J: TRBJ1-4; size: -; D: -; V: TRBV7-2; DNA: TGTGCCAGCAGCTTTTCCTCGCCTGAAAAACTGTTTTTT; CDR3: CASSFSSPEKLFF
J: TRBJ2-3; size: once; D: -; V: TRBV25-1; DNA: TGTGCCAGCAGTGAATTGGCGGCCAGGTCCACAGATACGCAGTATTTT; CDR3: CASSELAARSTDTQYF
J: TRBJ2-7; size: -; D: -; V: TRBV28; DNA: TGTGCCAGCAGTGACGGGGGAGCAAGGTACGAGCAGTACTTC; CDR3: CASSDGGARYEQYF
J: TRBJ2-1; size: -; D: -; V: TRBV18; DNA: TGTGCCAGCTCACCAATAGAGGATGAGCAGTTCTTC; CDR3: CASSPIEDEQFF
J: TRBJ1-2; size: once; D: -; V: TRBV13; DNA: TGTGCCAGCAGCAGAACAGGGATACATGGCTACACCTTC; CDR3: CASSRTGIHGYTF
J: TRBJ1-6; size: -; D: -; V: TRBV3-1/TRBV3-2; DNA: TGTGCCAGCAGCCAAGAAGCCCTCTCAGGTTCACCCCTCCACTTT; CDR3: CASSQEALSGSPLHF
J: TRBJ2-5; size: -; D: TRBD1; V: TRBV11-2; DNA: TGTGCCAGCAGCCAAGGGGGCGCAGGGACGGAGACCCAGTACTTC; CDR3: CASSQGGAGTETQYF
J: TRBJ1-5; size: -; D: -; V: TRBV19; DNA: TGTGCCAGTAGTACCCGACAGGATTGGCAGCCCCAGCATTTT; CDR3: CASSTRQDWQPQHF
J: TRBJ2-1; size: -; D: TRBD2; V: TRBV11-1; DNA: TGTGCCAGCAGCTTCACTAGCGGACGAAACAATGAGCAGTTCTTC; CDR3: CASSFTSGRNNEQFF
J: TRBJ2-7; size: -; D: TRBD2; V: TRBV19; DNA: TGTGCCAGTAGTCCAAGCGGGAGCGCCTACGAGCAGTACTTC; CDR3: CASSPSGSAYEQYF
J: TRBJ2-1; size: -; D: -; V: TRBV6-2/TRBV6-3; DNA: TGTGCCAGCAGTTACGGGCGGCAAGACTACAATGAGCAGTTCTTC; CDR3: CASSYGRQDYNEQFF
J: TRBJ2-1; size: -; D: -; V: TRBV27; DNA: TGTGCCAGCAGTTTATGGGGGAGTCAATACAATGAGCAGTTCTTC; CDR3: CASSLWGSQYNEQFF
J: TRBJ2-1; size: -; D: -; V: TRBV4-3; DNA: TGCGCCAGCAGCCAAGATATCCGACTAGATCGGTCCTTTCACAATGAGCAGTTCTTC; CDR3: CASSQDIRLDRSFHNEQFF
J: TRBJ2-7; size: -; D: TRBD2; V: TRBV7-3; DNA: TGTGCCAGCAGCTTATTTGCCTTGGGGGGGATTTCCTACGAGCAGTACTTC; CDR3: CASSLFALGGISYEQYF
J: TRBJ2-1; size: -; D: TRBD2; V: TRBV7-9; DNA: TGTGCCAGCAGCTGGGAGGGAGGCCCAAGCTCCTACAATGAGCAGTTCTTC; CDR3: CASSWEGGPSSYNEQFF
J: TRBJ1-5; size: -; D: -; V: TRBV5-6; DNA: TGTGCCAGCAGCTTACGGGGGTATCAGCCCCAGCATTTT; CDR3: CASSLRGYQPQHF
J: TRBJ1-2; size: -; D: TRBD1; V: TRBV5-1; DNA: TGCGCCAGCAGCTTCACAGGGGGCGCGGGAAACTATGGCTACACCTTC; CDR3: CASSFTGGAGNYGYTF
J: TRBJ2-1; size: -; D: TRBD2; V: TRBV10-3; DNA: TGTGCCATCAGTGGACTAGCGGGAGGGCACAATGAGCAGTTCTTC; CDR3: CAISGLAGGHNEQFF
J: TRBJ2-7; size: -; D: TRBD2; V: TRBV19; DNA: TGTGCCAGTAGTATTATTTTAGCGGGAGACCGACGCTACGAGCAGTACTTC; CDR3: CASSIILAGDRRYEQYF
J: TRBJ1-2; size: -; D: -; V: TRBV6-5; DNA: TGTGCCAGCAGTTCCCCCCATCGGACACACTATGGCTACACCTTC; CDR3: CASSSPHRTHYGYTF
J: TRBJ2-3; size: -; D: -; V: TRBV5-1; DNA: TGCGCCAGCACCCTTCAACCCACTTCTAGCACAGATACGCAGTATTTT; CDR3: CASTLQPTSSTDTQYF
J: TRBJ2-7; size: few; D: -; V: TRBV28; DNA: TGTGCCAGCAGGTCACAGGGACCCTACGAGCAGTACTTC; CDR3: CASRSQGPYEQYF
J: TRBJ1-1; size: -; D: -; V: TRBV25-1; DNA: TGTGCCAGCAGTGGCAAAGGGGTGTCTGAAGCTTTCTTT; CDR3: CASSGKGVSEAFF
J: TRBJ2-5; size: -; D: -; V: TRBV13; DNA: TGTGCCAGCAGCCTAATAACACGCCAAGAGACCCAGTACTTC; CDR3: CASSLITRQETQYF
J: TRBJ1-3; size: -; D: -; V: TRBV28; DNA: TGTGCCAGCAGTTTAAATTTTAGGGGGAGGACTGGAAACACCATATATTTT; CDR3: CASSLNFRGRTGNTIYF
J: TRBJ1-5; size: -; D: -; V: TRBV7-3; DNA: TGTGCCAGCAGCTTAACGGGTAATCAGCCCCAGCATTTT; CDR3: CASSLTGNQPQHF
J: TRBJ2-2; size: -; D: -; V: TRBV5-1; DNA: TGCGCCAGCAGCTTGGCATTCGGGAGAAACACCGGGGAGCTGTTTTTT; CDR3: CASSLAFGRNTGELFF
J: TRBJ1-4; size: -; D: -; V: TRBV29-1; DNA: TGCAGCGCCTCGGAGGGGGATGAAAAACTGTTTTTT; CDR3: CSASEGDEKLFF